The 29 T cell receptor beta chains below were found in one sample sequenced in a study of cytomegalovirus exposure and HLA in healthy donors. Primers for the PCR totalled 60 Vbeta and 13 Jbeta. TCRdb keeps only in-frame clones here, not all; method: immunoSEQ multiplex PCR. The data contain fewer than 150,000 clones, approximately 71% of them seen just once; the ten biggest clones take up 4.5% to 6%. What was sequenced was PBMCs. The source of these receptors is a woman aged 45-65 years in good health and CMV-seronegative.

The chain has TRBV5-1 and TRBJ1-2; 8 bases fit TRBD1. The CDR3 contains 13 residues. Trimming took 3 bases from V and 6 from J; bases not matched to a gene: 4. CDR1 SGHRS and CDR2 YFSETQ come from the germline V gene. The DNA of the CDR3 is TGCGCCAGCAGCTGGGGACAGGAGGATGGCTACACCTTC. The encoded protein is CASSWGQEDGYTF.

This sequence joins TRBV7-2 and TRBJ2-2; 9 positions match TRBD2. This CDR3 spans 18 amino acids. V lost 4 bases to trimming and J lost 7 bases; unmatched junction nucleotides: 16. CDR1 SGHTA and CDR2 FQGNSA come from the germline V gene. The CDR3 DNA reads TGTGCCAGCAGCTCCCCCCAATCTGGGACTAGCTTAATCGGGGAGCTGTTTTTT. It yields the protein CASSSPQSGTSLIGELFF.

This clone was picked up a small number of times. The chain couples TRBV28 to TRBJ2-3; unclear D gene. Germline V lookup: CDR1 MDHEN, CDR2 SYDVKM. This CDR3 has 14 amino acids. The V gene lost 5 bases and the J gene lost 2 bases, with 11 bases spanning the gap. The CDR3, as DNA: TGTGCCAGCAGTCCGGGTTTTTTCACAGATACGCAGTATTTT. This codes for CASSPGFFTDTQYF.

V is TRBV28 and J is TRBJ1-1; maybe TRBD1 (5 bases). The CDR3 is 16 amino acids. Trimming removed 7 bases from V and 3 bases from J, with 21 bases in between. Germline V CDR1 and CDR2: MDHEN, SYDVKM. CDR3 in DNA: TGTGCCAGCAACACCTGGGCTTCGGGGGGGTACACTGAAGCTTTCTTT. Amino acid sequence: CASNTWASGGYTEAFF.

The rearrangement uses TRBV29-1 and TRBJ2-1, with 9 nucleotides matching TRBD2. CDR1 SQVTM and CDR2 ANQGSEA come from the germline V gene. Trimming removed 4 bases from V and 4 bases from J; junction bases left unmatched: 2. The CDR3 is 13 residues long. Here the CDR3 reads CSVGLAGYNEQFF. The CDR3 DNA follows: TGCAGCGTTGGGCTAGCGGGATACAATGAGCAGTTCTTC.

The chain combines TRBV2 with TRBJ1-5; the match to TRBD1 covers 7 bases. The ends lost 6 bases at V and 0 bases at J; junction bases unmatched: 8. Germline CDR1 is SNHLY and CDR2 is FYNNEI. The CDR3 has 16 amino acids. CDR3 sequence reads: CASRSDRAYSNQPQHF. Here the CDR3 DNA reads TGTGCCAGCAGGAGCGACAGGGCGTATAGCAATCAGCCCCAGCATTTT.

The gene calls are TRBV7-2 and TRBJ1-5; no definite D call. V shed 0 bases and J shed 0 bases, with 6 bases lying between them. Germline V gene data show CDR1 as SGHTA and CDR2 as FQGNSA. CDR3 length: 15 amino acids. The CDR3: CASSLASNSNQPQHF. As DNA, the CDR3 is TGTGCCAGCAGCTTAGCCAGTAATAGCAATCAGCCCCAGCATTTT.

The chain couples TRBV25-1 to TRBJ2-1, with TRBD2 matching 12 bases. CDR1 is MGHDK and CDR2 is SYGVNS in the germline V gene. V lost 5 bases to trimming and J lost 4 bases; unmatched junction nucleotides: 3. This CDR3 spans 15 amino acids. For the CDR3, the DNA is TGTGCCAGCAGTCGCGGACTAGCGGGGTACAATGAGCAGTTCTTC. Residues: CASSRGLAGYNEQFF.

This clone has only a few counts. The CDR3 region is CASSFGGDNQPQHF. The CDR3 DNA reads TGTGCCAGCAGCTTCGGGGGGGACAATCAGCCCCAGCATTTT. The chain carries TRBV7-2 and TRBJ1-5; D perhaps matches TRBD1 (5 bases). The V and J ends lost 3 bases and 3 bases respectively, with 9 bases between them. This CDR3 comprises 14 residues. CDR1 is SGHTA and CDR2 is FQGNSA in the germline V gene.

The table lists this clone with a few counts. The chain links TRBV19 to TRBJ1-1; 9 bases fit TRBD1. In germline, CDR1 is LNHDA, CDR2 SQIVND (reference sequence). This CDR3 has 14 residues. With 4 bases clipped from V and 6 bases from J, the junction kept 6 bases outside the gene matches. The CDR3 sequence is CASSTRDRVSEAFF. DNA of the CDR3: TGTGCCAGTAGTACCCGGGACAGGGTTTCTGAAGCTTTCTTT.

CDR3 sequence (DNA): TGTGCCAGCAGCAGACAGGGCCTCGACAATGAGCAGTTCTTC. This sequence encodes CASSRQGLDNEQFF. V and J are TRBV9 and TRBJ2-1; 7 nucleotides line up with TRBD1. Germline V lookup: CDR1 SGDLS, CDR2 YYNGEE. Trimming cost V 4 bases and J 5 bases; bases outside gene matches: 6. The CDR3 totals 14 residues.

The V call is TRBV6-5, the J call TRBJ1-5; D gene unclear. The CDR3 has 13 residues. V was pared by 6 bases and J by 4 bases, with 10 bases between. The V gene's germline CDR1 is MNHEY and CDR2 SVGAGI. In DNA, the CDR3 is TGTGCCAGCAGCCTAGCGGCTAATCAGCCCCAGCATTTT. It specifies CASSLAANQPQHF.

J is TRBJ1-5 and V is TRBV27, with 11 bases identical to TRBD1. The V and J ends lost 4 bases and 3 bases, in that order; junction bases with no gene match: 8. CDR1 is MNHEY and CDR2 is SMNVEV in the germline V gene (reference sequence). The CDR3 sequence is 17 residues long. CDR3 nucleotides: TGTGCCAGCAGTTCCCGGACAGGGGGCGGTAACAATCAGCCCCAGCATTTT. It translates to CASSSRTGGGNNQPQHF.

This clone turned up a few times. The chain recombines TRBV6-6 with TRBJ2-2; the match to TRBD2 covers 9 bases. The CDR3 spans 16 residues. CDR1 MNHNY and CDR2 SVGAGI come from the germline V gene (reference sequence). The V and J ends lost 0 bases and 5 bases, in that order; junction bases with no gene match: 4. CDR3: CASSYSGTSSTGELFF. The DNA of the CDR3 is TGTGCCAGCAGTTACTCCGGGACTAGCTCGACCGGGGAGCTGTTTTTT.

The chain is built from TRBV2 and TRBJ2-4; 14 positions match TRBD2. V trimming: 5 bases; J trimming: 0 bases; junction bases outside the gene matches: 3. The CDR3 is 17 amino acids. Germline V gives CDR1 SNHLY, CDR2 FYNNEI. The CDR3 region is CASSRLAGGRAKNIQYF. The CDR3 DNA sequence: TGTGCCAGCAGTCGACTAGCGGGGGGGAGAGCCAAAAACATTCAGTACTTC.

This clone was observed once. V usage is TRBV6-6 and J usage is TRBJ1-4; D not resolved. Germline V CDR1 and CDR2: MNHNY, SVGAGI (reference sequence). Deletions cut 7 bases from V and 3 bases from J, with 9 bases between. This CDR3 is 13 amino acids long. Written as DNA, the CDR3 is TGTGCCAGCACTCTCTCCCCTAATGAAAAACTGTTTTTT. This sequence encodes CASTLSPNEKLFF.

CDR3 sequence: CASSSIRDRVSDEQYF. The CDR3 DNA reads as TGTGCCAGCAGCTCGATCAGGGACAGGGTCTCTGACGAGCAGTACTTC. This chain joins TRBV11-2 and TRBJ2-7, with TRBD1 identical over 9 bases. Per the germline V gene, CDR1 is SGHAT and CDR2 is FQNNGV. V shed 4 bases, J shed 5 bases, and the junction held 12 bases outside the gene matches. This CDR3 is built from 16 residues.

The chain uses TRBV15 and TRBJ2-2; 9 nucleotides align to TRBD1. J was trimmed by 5 bases and V by 1 base; bases with no gene match: 11. The CDR3 is 18 amino acids. From germline, CDR1 is LNHNV and CDR2 YYDKDF (reference sequence). CDR3 amino acids: CATSRGFRTGVGTGELFF. The CDR3, as DNA: TGTGCCACCAGCAGAGGGTTTAGGACAGGGGTTGGGACCGGGGAGCTGTTTTTT.

The J gene is TRBJ1-2, the V gene TRBV11-2, with D possibly TRBD1 on 6 matching bases. The CDR3 is 14 amino acids. Trimming removed 5 bases at V and 1 base at J, with 11 bases between. Germline V lookup: CDR1 SGHAT, CDR2 FQNNGV. The CDR3 DNA sequence: TGTGCCAGCAGCCTGGACAGCTATAACTATGGCTACACCTTC. Translated: CASSLDSYNYGYTF.

The chain has TRBV6-5 and TRBJ1-5; D uncertain. V lost 1 base and J lost 5, with 9 bases in between. Germline V gene data show CDR1 as MNHEY and CDR2 as SVGAGI. This CDR3 spans 14 amino acids. CDR3 sequence reads: CASSYFLGYQPQHF. The CDR3 DNA sequence: TGTGCCAGCAGTTACTTTCTCGGGTATCAGCCCCAGCATTTT.

The sample holds a few counts of this clone. The rearrangement links TRBV6-4 to TRBJ2-5; 12 nucleotides match TRBD2. Germline CDR1 is MRHNA and CDR2 is SNTAGT. The CDR3 consists of 15 residues. J lost 5 bases, V lost 6 bases, and 7 bases had no gene match. CDR3 coding DNA: TGTGCCAGCAGCGGCCTAGCGGGGGGGCTGGAGACCCAGTACTTC. Its protein product is CASSGLAGGLETQYF.

The chain combines TRBV10-3 with TRBJ1-2, with D unresolved. This CDR3 is 15 amino acids long. Germline V gene lookup returns CDR1 ENHRY and CDR2 SYGVKD. V was trimmed by 3 bases and J by 8 bases, leaving 19 bases between them. The CDR3 sequence is CAISDPTSAEFGYTF. CDR3 bases: TGTGCCATCAGTGACCCCACCTCCGCAGAATTCGGCTACACCTTC.

This chain connects TRBV7-9 to TRBJ2-3; 7 nucleotides agree with TRBD2. The CDR3 has 16 residues. Trimming at V came to 3 bases and at J to 3 bases, leaving 9 bases not matched to a gene. Germline V gives CDR1 SEHNR, CDR2 FQNEAQ (reference sequence). CDR3 sequence (DNA): TGTGCCAGCAGCTTCCGACCGGGGGGACTTACAGATACGCAGTATTTT. Translation: CASSFRPGGLTDTQYF.

The chain uses TRBV15 and TRBJ1-1; no definite D call. Trimming shortened V by 0 bases and J by 1 base, and 9 bases separated the two germline ends. This CDR3 has 15 amino acids. Germline V CDR1 and CDR2: LNHNV, YYDKDF (reference sequence). The CDR3 nucleotides are TGTGCCACCAGCAGAGATCGGAGGACGAACACTGAAGCTTTCTTT. The encoded protein is CATSRDRRTNTEAFF.

This clone was detected a few times. The rearrangement links TRBV19 to TRBJ2-6; 11 bases fit TRBD2. CDR3 length: 19 amino acids. Germline loops: CDR1 LNHDA, CDR2 SQIVND (reference sequence). V shed 7 bases, J shed 2 bases, and the junction held 13 bases outside the gene matches. The CDR3 region is CASKTLAGGREAGANVLTF. Written as DNA, the CDR3 is TGTGCCAGTAAGACTTTAGCGGGGGGGCGTGAAGCTGGGGCCAACGTCCTGACTTTC.

V is TRBV30 and J is TRBJ1-2; D is possibly TRBD1 (6 bases). CDR1 is GTSNPN, CDR2 SVGIG, per germline (reference sequence). V lost 1 base to trimming and J lost 2 bases, with 11 bases between them. This CDR3 region has 14 residues. The CDR3 DNA reads TGTGCCTGGAGTGGGGATACAGGGAACTATGGCTACACCTTC. Its translation is CAWSGDTGNYGYTF.

V is TRBV6-1 and J is TRBJ2-4; 8 bases line up with TRBD1. The CDR3 spans 14 residues. Trimming took 6 bases from V and 8 from J; bases not matched to a gene: 9. Germline V gene data show CDR1 as MNHNS and CDR2 as SASEGT. As DNA, the CDR3 is TGTGCCAGCAGACCTACAGGGGGATCGGACATTCAGTACTTC. It encodes CASRPTGGSDIQYF.

J is TRBJ1-6 and V is TRBV7-9, with a tentative D call TRBD1 (6 bases). The CDR3 totals 16 residues. CDR1 and CDR2 from the germline V gene are SEHNR and FQNEAQ (reference sequence). Trimming took 1 base from V and 7 from J, leaving 14 bases between them. The DNA for the CDR3 is TGTGCCAGCAGCTTAGAGTGGACAGTGGTAAATTCACCCCTCCACTTT. This sequence encodes CASSLEWTVVNSPLHF.

The table lists this clone with a few counts. The gene calls are TRBV29-1 and TRBJ2-2, with a tentative D call TRBD1 (7 bases). The CDR3 has 14 amino acids. V dropped 3 bases and J dropped 5 bases, with 13 bases sitting between them. Germline CDR1 and CDR2: SQVTM and ANQGSEA. The CDR3 region has the DNA TGCAGCGTTGACCGGCAGGGGGGAACCGGGGAGCTGTTTTTT. Its protein is CSVDRQGGTGELFF.